A selection of T cell receptor beta chains follows, all from one sample in a study of blood T cell repertoires in COVID-19. Here immunoSEQ multiplex PCR was the method, and the copy in TCRdb shows in-frame clones only, minus some. The table shows roughly 200,000 clones, with about 81% occurring only once. The sequencing sample was made of peripheral blood. Source of these receptors: a woman aged 60 to 75 with COVID-19, enrolled during active disease. The CDR3 runs from the conserved cysteine through the conserved F or W. A D gene is named only where the DNA matches it firmly. Size is stated for part of the rows, as once, few or many counts, or as a class when the clone is expanded.

d_call j_call clone_size cdr3_length v_call cdr3_aa cdr3_nt
NA TRBJ2-2 few 19 TRBV6-2/TRBV6-3 CASSRTSDRVIAGTGELFF TGTGCCAGCAGCCGGACCTCGGACAGGGTGATAGCGGGCACCGGGGAGCTGTTTTTT
NA TRBJ2-2 NA 13 TRBV27 CASSSRGFGELFF TGTGCCAGCAGTTCACGGGGTTTCGGGGAGCTGTTTTTT
NA TRBJ1-4 NA 14 TRBV19 CASRSGLDIEKLFF TGTGCCAGTAGATCGGGACTGGATATTGAAAAACTGTTTTTT
TRBD1 TRBJ1-5 NA 15 TRBV6-5 CASSLTGGWQQPQHF TGTGCCAGCAGTCTAACAGGGGGCTGGCAGCAGCCCCAGCATTTT
NA TRBJ2-2 NA 15 TRBV3-1/TRBV3-2 CASSQDLWTAGELFF TGTGCCAGCAGCCAAGATCTGTGGACAGCCGGGGAGCTGTTTTTT
TRBD1 TRBJ1-2 NA 17 TRBV10-3 CAISESPTGGGSYGYTF TGTGCCATCAGTGAGTCCCCCACAGGGGGCGGTAGCTATGGCTACACCTTC
TRBD1 TRBJ1-2 NA 13 TRBV7-8 CASDTGGNYGYTF TGTGCCAGCGATACAGGGGGCAACTATGGCTACACCTTC
TRBD1 TRBJ2-5 NA 14 TRBV11-3 CASSPGQGQETQYF TGTGCCAGCAGCCCCGGACAGGGGCAAGAGACCCAGTACTTC
NA TRBJ1-2 NA 14 TRBV6-1 CASVIGHPNYGYTF TGTGCCAGCGTTATTGGACATCCAAACTATGGCTACACCTTC
TRBD1 TRBJ1-1 NA 13 TRBV19 CASSYTGDTEAFF TGTGCCAGTAGTTATACAGGGGACACTGAAGCTTTCTTT
NA TRBJ2-2 NA 13 TRBV7-2 CASDRGNTGELFF TGTGCCAGCGACAGAGGGAACACCGGGGAGCTGTTTTTT
NA TRBJ2-5 NA 14 TRBV15 CATSRDGGQETQYF TGTGCCACCAGCAGAGACGGGGGACAAGAGACCCAGTACTTC
TRBD2 TRBJ2-3 NA 15 TRBV5-4 CASSLERGYTDTQYF TGTGCCAGCAGCTTGGAGCGGGGGTACACAGATACGCAGTATTTT
TRBD2 TRBJ2-3 NA 17 TRBV11-2 CASSSRLAGGLTDTQYF TGTGCCAGCAGCTCCCGACTAGCGGGGGGGCTGACAGATACGCAGTATTTT
TRBD1 TRBJ1-6 NA 14 TRBV5-8 CASSPQGQGTPLHF TGTGCCAGCAGCCCCCAGGGACAGGGGACACCCCTCCACTTT
NA TRBJ1-2 NA 14 TRBV10-3 CAISESEAGSGYTF TGTGCCATCAGTGAGTCCGAGGCGGGGTCTGGCTACACCTTC
TRBD1 TRBJ1-2 NA 13 TRBV6-5 CASSYGQGMSYTF TGTGCCAGCAGTTACGGACAGGGGATGAGCTACACCTTC
NA TRBJ2-2 NA 15 TRBV6-5 CASSTGTWYTGELFF TGTGCCAGCAGTACCGGGACTTGGTACACCGGGGAGCTGTTTTTT
TRBD2 TRBJ2-2 few 15 TRBV9 CASSVDGGATGELFF TGTGCCAGCAGCGTAGACGGGGGGGCCACCGGGGAGCTGTTTTTT
TRBD2 TRBJ2-3 NA 14 TRBV5-1 CASSRTSGGGTQYF TGCGCCAGCAGTCGGACTAGCGGGGGAGGTACGCAGTATTTT
NA TRBJ1-1 NA 14 TRBV4-2 CASSQDYGGTEAFF TGTGCCAGCAGCCAAGATTACGGGGGAACTGAAGCTTTCTTT
NA TRBJ1-5 NA 13 TRBV28 CASSLTPNQPQHF TGTGCCAGCAGTTTAACTCCGAATCAGCCCCAGCATTTT
TRBD1 TRBJ1-5 NA 15 TRBV6-5 CASKRQGATNQPQHF TGTGCCAGCAAAAGACAGGGGGCCACGAATCAGCCCCAGCATTTT
NA TRBJ2-5 NA 14 TRBV27 CASSLDGLQETQYF TGTGCCAGCAGTCTGGACGGACTCCAAGAGACCCAGTACTTC
TRBD1 TRBJ2-3 NA 15 TRBV24-1 CATSEDRGHTDTQYF TGTGCCACCAGTGAAGACAGGGGGCACACAGATACGCAGTATTTT
TRBD1 TRBJ2-1 NA 16 TRBV6-6 CASSYPRGQGFWEQFF TGTGCCAGCAGTTACCCTCGGGGACAGGGTTTTTGGGAGCAGTTCTTC
TRBD2 TRBJ2-1 NA 15 TRBV7-6 CASSPRSGRYNEQFF TGTGCCAGCAGCCCACGTAGCGGGAGGTACAATGAGCAGTTCTTC
TRBD1 TRBJ1-5 NA 16 TRBV27 CASSFPSGTGNQPQHF TGTGCCAGCAGTTTCCCCTCCGGGACAGGCAATCAGCCCCAGCATTTT
TRBD1 TRBJ2-5 once 16 TRBV5-6 CASSLVVTGGRETQYF TGTGCCAGCAGCTTAGTAGTTACAGGGGGCCGAGAGACCCAGTACTTC
NA TRBJ1-6 few 14 TRBV19 CASAGIREDSPLHF TGTGCCAGTGCAGGGATTCGTGAAGATTCACCCCTCCACTTT
TRBD1 TRBJ2-1 NA 13 TRBV7-9 CASSDRDSSEQFF TGTGCCAGCAGCGACAGGGACAGCAGTGAGCAGTTCTTC
TRBD1 TRBJ2-1 NA 14 TRBV27 CASRYRGTYNEQFF TGTGCCAGCAGGTACAGGGGGACCTACAATGAGCAGTTCTTC
NA TRBJ2-5 NA 14 TRBV5-1 CASSLGGGEETQYF TGCGCCAGCAGCTTGGGAGGGGGGGAAGAGACCCAGTACTTC
TRBD2 TRBJ2-1 NA 16 TRBV5-4 CASRAFRSSGYNEQFF TGTGCCAGCCGCGCGTTCAGGTCTAGCGGATACAATGAGCAGTTCTTC
NA TRBJ1-1 NA 14 TRBV6-5 CASSLEKMNTEAFF TGTGCCAGCAGTTTAGAGAAAATGAACACTGAAGCTTTCTTT
NA TRBJ1-2 few 14 TRBV11-3 CASSLGEGGCGYTF TGTGCCAGCAGCTTGGGTGAAGGGGGTTGTGGCTACACCTTC
NA TRBJ2-2 NA 18 TRBV5-6 CASSPRGGGGFGTGELFF TGTGCCAGCAGCCCTCGCGGCGGGGGCGGTTTCGGCACCGGGGAGCTGTTTTTT
NA TRBJ1-4 NA 13 TRBV2 CASSGPLREKLFF TGTGCCAGCAGTGGGCCTTTGCGGGAAAAACTGTTTTTT
TRBD2 TRBJ2-1 NA 16 TRBV5-1 CASSLGLAGPYNEQFF TGCGCCAGCAGCTTAGGACTAGCGGGACCCTACAATGAGCAGTTCTTC
NA TRBJ1-5 NA 14 TRBV5-1 CASSLNGGNQPQHF TGCGCCAGCAGCTTGAATGGGGGGAATCAGCCCCAGCATTTT
TRBD2 TRBJ2-1 NA 16 TRBV11-1 CASSPRTSGRVYEQFF TGTGCCAGCAGCCCAAGGACTAGCGGGAGGGTCTATGAGCAGTTCTTC
TRBD2 TRBJ2-1 NA 16 TRBV2 CASSSPWERGGNEQFF TGTGCCAGCAGTTCCCCATGGGAGCGGGGGGGCAATGAGCAGTTCTTC
NA TRBJ1-3 NA 14 TRBV5-1 CASSFGTSGNTIYF TGCGCCAGCAGCTTTGGGACATCTGGAAACACCATATATTTT
NA TRBJ2-2 NA 14 TRBV9 CASSATDYTGELFF TGTGCCAGCAGCGCGACAGATTACACCGGGGAGCTGTTTTTT
NA TRBJ2-7 NA 12 TRBV7-2 CASSLVGYEQYF TGTGCCAGCAGCTTAGTCGGCTACGAGCAGTACTTC
TRBD1 TRBJ2-5 NA 15 TRBV11-2 CASSFQGQGQETQYF TGTGCCAGCAGCTTCCAGGGACAGGGCCAAGAGACCCAGTACTTC
NA TRBJ2-5 NA 17 TRBV5-6 CASSSIKGGKYQETQYF TGTGCCAGCAGCTCCATCAAGGGGGGGAAGTACCAAGAGACCCAGTACTTC
TRBD1 TRBJ2-1 once 16 TRBV5-1 CASGRETGTGRNEQFF TGCGCCAGCGGACGGGAGACCGGGACAGGGAGAAATGAGCAGTTCTTC
NA TRBJ1-1 once 16 TRBV7-6 CASSTDADSLNTEAFF TGTGCCAGCAGCACCGACGCGGACAGTTTGAACACTGAAGCTTTCTTT
TRBD2 TRBJ2-2 many 17 TRBV7-3 CASSMLAGGRVTGELFF TGTGCCAGCAGTATGCTAGCGGGAGGGCGCGTCACCGGGGAGCTGTTTTTT
NA TRBJ1-2 few 14 TRBV19 CASSMGHTNYGYTF TGTGCCAGTAGTATGGGACATACTAACTATGGCTACACCTTC
NA TRBJ2-4 NA 12 TRBV29-1 CSVEVSKNIQYF TGCAGCGTTGAAGTGAGCAAAAACATTCAGTACTTC
TRBD2 TRBJ2-1 NA 16 TRBV18 CASSPLGTSSYNEQFF TGTGCCAGCTCACCACTCGGGACTAGCTCCTACAATGAGCAGTTCTTC
NA TRBJ1-5 many 16 TRBV3-1/TRBV3-2 CASSQVFGGGDQPQHF TGTGCCAGCAGCCAAGTTTTCGGGGGGGGTGATCAGCCCCAGCATTTT